This record looks at one T cell receptor beta chain sequence and its context. Its antigen is not yet known. No clone much larger than this one lies a single base away; base qualities are absent. The intended sense of this specimen's time point label: baseline before first vaccination. The vaccinee samples were drawn from two UK trials, COV001 and COV002, one of which was a single-blind randomized controlled phase 2/3 trial testing AZD1222 (ChAdOx1 nCoV-19) in healthy adults. For TCRbeta chain sequencing, PBMC samples were collected from trial participants at day 0 and at day 28 after the second dose. The record originates from a study of T cell responses to AZD1222 COVID-19 vaccine (dated by TCRdb to the early 2020s). Describing the broader study: AZD1222 recipients given second doses at about 4 weeks or at about 12 weeks were pooled, since spike-specific TCR depth and breadth were not found to differ between the two schedules. TCR sequencing covered about 230 trial participants: 200 to 210 given two doses of AZD1222 and 26 given two doses of MenACWY control vaccine. Trial participants were enrolled by age into 18-55, 56-69 and 70-plus year subgroups, with about 150, 28 and 57 TCR-sequenced participants respectively. Results the study describes overall, beyond this receptor: Conclusions about previously exposed vaccinees were limited because only six AZD1222 recipients were SARS-CoV-2 seropositive at baseline. Because no day 14 peak-response samples were available, repertoires were characterized only after the peak T cell response. Epitopes outside the regions mutated in the B.1.351 and B.1.1.7 variants were reportedly recognized by nearly half of the unique spike-specific TCRs. In the small 56-69-year group, the increase in depth fell short of significance, most likely because of low power. Most participants were white British and females outnumbered males, and the authors suggested that clonal diversity may have been underestimated. Vaccine-associated CD4 TCRs spanned the whole spike protein, with dominant responses in regions 160-218 and 743-854. A significant rise in spike-specific TCR breadth and depth was observed after two AZD1222 doses relative to day 0 and relative to MenACWY recipients.

The CDR3 regions of human TCRbeta chains were analyzed by immunosequencing. The study's processing was this. TCRs in the repertoires were compared against a reference library of SARS-CoV-2-specific TCRs that had been generated with the MIRA antigen-specificity platform. Breadth was defined as the fraction of unique TCRs that were SARS-CoV-2-associated, and depth was defined as the fraction of total T cells that were SARS-CoV-2-associated. Using the MIRA data, each spike-specific TCR was assigned both to the spike region to which the TCR was reactive and to a CD4 or CD8 class. Log10-transformed breadth and depth values were compared by one-way ANOVA with Sidak's multiple comparisons tests. Held by TCRdb, this immuneACCESS table contains in-frame sequences only and omits some clones. Under half of the omission traces to an unresolved V gene where checked; the cause of the rest is unknown. The V and J calls and clone size come from that table; D and trimming were worked out from the DNA. The sample contains 97,000 or so clones, 88% of them found a single time. Approximately 2.8% of the sample rests with the top ten.

Specimen: peripheral blood, collected on day 0 of AZD1222 vaccination. The receptor was isolated from an adult in good health.

The encoded CDR3 is CASSSPGTSGTQYF. In nucleotide form, the sequence is TGTGCCAGCAGCTCACCCGGGACTAGCGGAACCCAGTACTTC. The chain is made from TRBV3-1 (or the pseudogene TRBV3-2) and TRBJ2-5; 11 bases in between match TRBD2. In the germline V gene (reference sequence), CDR1 corresponds to LGHDT and CDR2 to YNNKEL. From the cysteine up to the phenylalanine, the CDR3 has a length of 14 residues. The entry retains the CDR3 DNA only, 42 bases that are in frame from base 1. At the junction V is shortened by 5 bases and J by 8 bases; bases outside the gene matches: 7.